This T cell receptor (beta chain) was obtained from a study of blood T cell repertoires in COVID-19. As for the study in general: Researchers got acute and convalescent COVID-19 samples from the United States, Italy and Spain. T cells, B-cell-depleted T cells, or PBMCs provided the cDNA or gDNA that served as material.

Study processing details: Reference gene primer amplification yielded estimated nucleated cell counts. Sequenced by immunoSEQ multiplex PCR; TCRdb stores in-frame clones only, minus some. V and J calls and clone size follow that table, whereas D and trimming were derived from the DNA. This sample has 40,000 or so clones, with around 90% found just once. The material sequenced was peripheral blood. This clonotype was sampled from a human donor in a cohort sampled during active COVID-19.

CDR3 protein: CASSQDSWTGYTF. In nucleotides, the CDR3 is TGCGCCAGCAGCCAAGATAGTTGGACAGGCTACACCTTC. The V and J genes are TRBV4-3 and TRBJ1-2; tentative D call: TRBD1 (5 bases). CDR1 is LGHNA and CDR2 is YSLEER in the germline V gene. Trimming removed 0 bases at V and 8 bases at J, with 10 bases between. CDR3 length: 13 residues.